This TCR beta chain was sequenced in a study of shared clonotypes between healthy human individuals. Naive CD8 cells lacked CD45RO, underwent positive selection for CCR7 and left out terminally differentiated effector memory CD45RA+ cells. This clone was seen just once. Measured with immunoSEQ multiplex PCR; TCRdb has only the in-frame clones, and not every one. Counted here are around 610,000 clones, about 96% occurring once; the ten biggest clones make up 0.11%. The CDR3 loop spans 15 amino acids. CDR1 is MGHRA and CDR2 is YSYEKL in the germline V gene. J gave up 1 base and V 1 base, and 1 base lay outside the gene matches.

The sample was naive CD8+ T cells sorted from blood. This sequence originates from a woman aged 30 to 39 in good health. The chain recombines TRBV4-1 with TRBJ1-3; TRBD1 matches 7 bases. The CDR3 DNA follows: TGCGCCAGCAGCCAAGGACAGGGTTCTGGAAACACCATATATTTT. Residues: CASSQGQGSGNTIYF.